Below, 2 T cell receptor beta chains from the same sample are listed, as sequenced in a study of graft-versus-host responses after intestinal transplantation. Sequenced by immunoSEQ multiplex PCR; TCRdb stores in-frame clones only, minus some. Of tens of thousands of clones in the sample, roughly 89% were seen once. The source material was PBMCs, sampled 26 days after transplant. The source of these receptors is a human patient who received an intestinal transplant, so some T cells may come from the graft donor.

The chain couples TRBV4-3 to TRBJ1-2; D ambiguous. CDR3 size: 14 residues. V was trimmed by 0 bases and J by 3 bases, leaving 8 bases between them. The germline CDR1 and CDR2 sequences are LGHNA and YSLEER. CDR3 protein: CASSQDGQDYGYTF. CDR3 bases: TGCGCCAGCAGCCAAGACGGCCAGGACTATGGCTACACCTTC.

The rearrangement links TRBV19 to TRBJ1-1, with D possibly being TRBD1 (6 bases). V dropped 3 bases and J dropped 3 bases, with 11 bases sitting between them. The CDR3 is 14 residues long. Per germline, CDR1 LNHDA and CDR2 SQIVND (reference sequence). The CDR3 DNA is TGTGCCAGTAGTATTCGGGGGGCAGACACTGAAGCTTTCTTT. Its protein is CASSIRGADTEAFF.